This T cell receptor (beta chain) was profiled in a study of blood T cell repertoires in COVID-19 (dated by TCRdb to between 2020 and 2021). In terms of the full investigation: Samples from collaborators originated in the United States, Italy and Spain and spanned both the acute and convalescent phases of COVID-19. The material from the prospective study consisted of cDNA or gDNA derived from T cells, B-cell-depleted T cells, or PBMCs. Deeply sampled blood TCRbeta repertoires from subjects exposed to, actively infected with, or recovered from COVID-19 were included in the dataset. The repertoires were released in a freely available public database meant as a resource for research on the immune response to SARS-CoV-2. Samples were obtained from the ongoing ImmuneRACE study (first 160 participants) and from some 1,300 subjects provided by 6 global collaborators. Nearly every sample came with metadata listing a de-identified subject ID, COVID-19 status, age in years and sex. Where available, HLA class I and class II types were taken from metadata supplied by the sample provider and were not determined by assay-based typing. Beyond this particular receptor, the publication reports: The amount of clinical and demographic metadata varied by source and participant and was provided uncurated.

V loses 2 bases at its end and J loses 4 bases; junction bases beyond the gene matches: 10. For CDR1 and CDR2, the germline V gene lists SGHRS and YFSETQ. The CDR3 starts with the cysteine, ends with the phenylalanine, and has 16 residues. Only the CDR3 DNA is retained, 48 bases long and in frame from the first base. One collaborating source in Seattle enrolled patients during active infection and followed them longitudinally through the course of disease. Collaborating institutions collected whole blood in K2EDTA tubes following their own protocols. Collaborator samples were shipped for TCRbeta analysis as frozen whole blood, isolated PBMCs, or DNA extracted from either sample type. In regard to this clone: No antigen is known for it. The record has no base qualities; no much larger clone is one base away.

The immunoSEQ Assay, a bias-controlled multiplex PCR, was used to amplify TCRbeta CDR3 regions from genomic DNA. The study's own analysis went as follows. The number of nucleated cells in each sample was estimated by amplification of reference gene primers within the assay. Sequence reads were collapsed and filtered to measure the absolute abundance of every unique TCRbeta CDR3 rearrangement. Productive Simpson clonality was computed per sample as the square root of Simpson's diversity index over productive rearrangements. TCRdb retrieved this table from immuneACCESS and kept in-frame rearrangements only. Not all clones are present; in checked studies, unresolved V genes account for under half, and no reason is known for the remainder. V, J and clone size were drawn from that table, and D and trimming were deduced from the DNA. The sample table shows more than 200,000 clones, and about 86% are seen once. The top ten hold roughly a tenth of the sample.

This sequence uses TRBV5-1 and TRBJ2-3; 7 nucleotides in the junction match TRBD1. The receptor's source is a woman in her forties or fifties with COVID-19, enrolled during active disease. The sample consisted of peripheral blood. The CDR3 is CASSFRAGGFSDTQYF. Here is the DNA: TGCGCCAGCAGCTTCCGAGCAGGGGGTTTTTCAGATACGCAGTATTTT.